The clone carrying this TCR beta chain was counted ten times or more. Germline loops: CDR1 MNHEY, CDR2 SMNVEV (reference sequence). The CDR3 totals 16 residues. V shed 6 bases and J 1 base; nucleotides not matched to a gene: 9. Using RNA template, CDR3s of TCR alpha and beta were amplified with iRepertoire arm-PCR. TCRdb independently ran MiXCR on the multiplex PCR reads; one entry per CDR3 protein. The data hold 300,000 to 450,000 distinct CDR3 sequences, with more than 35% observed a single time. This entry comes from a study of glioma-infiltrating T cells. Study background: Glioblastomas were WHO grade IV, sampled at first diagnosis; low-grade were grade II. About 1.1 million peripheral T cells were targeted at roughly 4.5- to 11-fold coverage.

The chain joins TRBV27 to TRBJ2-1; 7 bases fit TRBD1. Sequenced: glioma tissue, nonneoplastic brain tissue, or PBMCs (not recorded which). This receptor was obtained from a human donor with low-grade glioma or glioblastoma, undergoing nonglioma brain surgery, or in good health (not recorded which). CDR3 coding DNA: TGTGCCAGCAGCTCGACAGGGTTTGCATCCTACAATGAGCAGTTCTTC. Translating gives CASSSTGFASYNEQFF.